This is a list of T cell receptor beta chains from one sample in a study of cytomegalovirus exposure and HLA in healthy donors. Only in-frame clones appear in the TCRdb table, and some are missing; sequencing was by immunoSEQ multiplex PCR. Found here are over 150,000 clones, roughly 80% of them singletons; the top ten hold roughly 1.9%. The sequenced sample was PBMCs. Receptor source: a human donor in good health. CDR3s include the opening cysteine and the closing phenylalanine or tryptophan. A D gene is named only where the DNA matches it firmly. A row's size may be missing; if present it is once, few, many or a size class.

cdr3_aa	cdr3_nt	d_call	v_call	j_call	clone_size
CASSTTDNSPLHF	TGTGCCAGTAGTACGACAGATAATTCACCCCTCCACTTT	-	TRBV19	TRBJ1-6	-
CASRPPTGMNTEAFF	TGTGCCAGCCGACCTCCGACGGGTATGAACACTGAAGCTTTCTTT	-	TRBV6-5	TRBJ1-1	-
CASSLPSGQNTGELFF	TGCGCCAGCAGCCTACCATCGGGACAGAACACCGGGGAGCTGTTTTTT	-	TRBV4-1	TRBJ2-2	-
CASSERRGISNEQFF	TGTGCCAGCAGCGAAAGGCGAGGCATAAGCAATGAGCAGTTCTTC	-	TRBV9	TRBJ2-1	once
CASSPAQGGTYEQYF	TGTGCCAGTAGCCCTGCACAGGGGGGAACCTACGAGCAGTACTTC	TRBD1	TRBV19	TRBJ2-7	-
CASRDPVWGYTF	TGTGCCAGCAGAGATCCAGTTTGGGGCTACACCTTC	-	TRBV5-6	TRBJ1-2	-
CASSETFVDRDRYTEAFF	TGTGCCAGCAGCGAAACTTTCGTTGACAGGGATCGATACACTGAAGCTTTCTTC	TRBD1	TRBV9	TRBJ1-1	-
CSVDTTGAAYGYTF	TGCAGCGTTGATACGACAGGGGCGGCCTATGGCTACACCTTC	TRBD1	TRBV29-1	TRBJ1-2	-
CASSSGGGGGDEQYF	TGTGCCAGCAGCTCCGGCGGAGGGGGGGGCGACGAGCAGTACTTC	-	TRBV7-2	TRBJ2-7	-
CASRAIQGASYEQYF	TGTGCCAGTAGAGCAATTCAGGGGGCTTCCTACGAGCAGTACTTC	TRBD1	TRBV19	TRBJ2-7	few
CASSFGQNEAFF	TGTGCCAGCAGCTTTGGACAGAACGAAGCTTTCTTT	-	TRBV5-4	TRBJ1-1	-
CASRGEPAYEQYF	TGTGCCAGCCGGGGGGAGCCCGCCTACGAGCAGTACTTC	TRBD2	TRBV6-1	TRBJ2-7	-
CASSSKGTDTQYF	TGTGCCAGCAGTTCTAAGGGGACAGATACGCAGTATTTT	-	TRBV14	TRBJ2-3	-
CASSLYQAGGPDNEQFF	TGCGCCAGCAGCTTGTACCAAGCGGGGGGGCCGGACAATGAGCAGTTCTTC	TRBD2	TRBV5-1	TRBJ2-1	-
CASSEYIQSTDTQYF	TGTGCCAGCAGTGAATACATCCAGTCCACAGATACGCAGTATTTT	-	TRBV2	TRBJ2-3	-
CASSMIPGLASTDTQYF	TGTGCCAGTAGTATGATTCCGGGACTAGCTAGCACAGATACGCAGTATTTT	TRBD2	TRBV19	TRBJ2-3	few
CASSSREFEKLFF	TGTGCCAGCAGCTCCCGGGAGTTTGAAAAACTGTTTTTT	-	TRBV7-6	TRBJ1-4	-
CASSQGTANNYGYTF	TGCGCCAGCAGCCAAGGTACAGCTAATAACTATGGCTACACCTTC	-	TRBV4-3	TRBJ1-2	-
CASLMGPEAFF	TGTGCCAGTCTCATGGGCCCTGAAGCTTTCTTT	-	TRBV19	TRBJ1-1	-
CASSRADGTYEQYF	TGTGCCAGCAGCCGAGCGGACGGGACCTACGAGCAGTACTTC	-	TRBV7-6	TRBJ2-7	-
CASSSMRGTEAFF	TGTGCCAGCAGCTCGATGCGGGGTACTGAAGCTTTCTTT	-	TRBV7-6	TRBJ1-1	few
CASRDNYRGDYGYTF	TGTGCCAGCAGGGACAACTACAGGGGCGACTATGGCTACACCTTC	TRBD1	TRBV28	TRBJ1-2	-
CASSLNGGSTDTQYF	TGCGCCAGCAGCTTGAACGGGGGTAGCACAGATACGCAGTATTTT	-	TRBV5-1	TRBJ2-3	-
CASSFLGDFYEQYF	TGTGCCAGCAGTTTCCTGGGGGACTTCTACGAGCAGTACTTC	-	TRBV27	TRBJ2-7	-
CASRAGQGGEQYF	TGTGCCAGCAGGGCCGGGCAGGGGGGCGAGCAGTACTTC	-	TRBV5-4	TRBJ2-7	-
CASSSGTSGGRFQETQYF	TGCGCCAGCAGCTCCGGGACCAGCGGGGGAAGGTTCCAAGAGACCCAGTACTTC	TRBD2	TRBV5-1	TRBJ2-5	-
CASSLAPKGQGAFF	TGTGCCAGCAGCTTGGCCCCAAAGGGGCAGGGAGCTTTCTTT	-	TRBV5-6	TRBJ1-1	-
CASSFTSGGAADTQYF	TGTGCCAGCAGTTTTACTAGCGGGGGGGCGGCAGATACGCAGTATTTT	TRBD2	TRBV27	TRBJ2-3	-
CASSVAGTAQETQYF	TGTGCCAGCAGCGTAGCGGGGACAGCCCAAGAGACCCAGTACTTC	TRBD1	TRBV9	TRBJ2-5	-
CASSLADYPSYRLETQYF	TGTGCCAGCAGCTTGGCGGACTACCCATCCTATAGGTTGGAGACCCAGTACTTC	-	TRBV7-8	TRBJ2-5	once
CASSQILHQETQYF	TGTGCCAGCAGCCAAATACTACACCAAGAGACCCAGTACTTC	-	TRBV2	TRBJ2-5	-
CASSLRTGGVNSPLHF	TGTGCCAGCAGCCTCCGGACAGGGGGCGTGAACTCACCCCTCCACTTT	TRBD1	TRBV9	TRBJ1-6	few
CAISGRGQPYGYTF	TGTGCCATCAGTGGAAGGGGACAGCCCTATGGCTACACCTTC	TRBD1	TRBV10-3	TRBJ1-2	once
CASSPQGGYGYTF	TGTGCCAGCAGCCCTCAGGGTGGGTATGGCTACACCTTC	-	TRBV7-2	TRBJ1-2	-
CASSPPNRGGDSPLHF	TGTGCCAGCTCACCACCTAACAGGGGGGGAGATTCACCCCTCCACTTT	TRBD1	TRBV18	TRBJ1-6	-